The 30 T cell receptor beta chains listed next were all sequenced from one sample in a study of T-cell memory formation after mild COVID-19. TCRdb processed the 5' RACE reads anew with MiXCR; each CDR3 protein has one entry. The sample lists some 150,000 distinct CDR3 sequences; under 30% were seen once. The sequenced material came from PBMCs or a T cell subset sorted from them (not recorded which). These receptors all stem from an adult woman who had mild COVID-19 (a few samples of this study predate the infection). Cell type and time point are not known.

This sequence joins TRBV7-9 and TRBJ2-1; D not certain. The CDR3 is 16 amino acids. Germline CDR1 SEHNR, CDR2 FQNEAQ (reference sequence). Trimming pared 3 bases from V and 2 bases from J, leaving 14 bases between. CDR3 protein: CASSLLEPIAYNEQFF. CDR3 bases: TGTGCCAGCAGCTTGCTAGAACCTATCGCCTACAATGAGCAGTTCTTC.

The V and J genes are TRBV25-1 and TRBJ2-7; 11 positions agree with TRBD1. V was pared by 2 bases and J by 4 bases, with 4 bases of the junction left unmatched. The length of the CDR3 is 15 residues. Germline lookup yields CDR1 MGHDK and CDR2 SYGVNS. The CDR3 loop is CASSETGTGGYEQYF. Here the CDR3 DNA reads TGTGCCAGCAGTGAAACCGGGACAGGGGGGTACGAGCAGTACTTC.

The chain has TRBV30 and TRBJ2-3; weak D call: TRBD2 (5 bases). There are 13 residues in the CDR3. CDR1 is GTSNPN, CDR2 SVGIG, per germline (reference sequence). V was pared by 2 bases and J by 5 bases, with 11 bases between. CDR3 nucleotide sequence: TGTGCCTGGAGTAGGGTCGAGGGAGATACGCAGTATTTT. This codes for CAWSRVEGDTQYF.

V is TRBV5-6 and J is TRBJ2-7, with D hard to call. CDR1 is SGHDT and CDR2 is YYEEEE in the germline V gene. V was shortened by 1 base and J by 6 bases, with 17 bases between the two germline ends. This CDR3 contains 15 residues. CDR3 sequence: CASSLNPTEASEQYF. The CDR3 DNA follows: TGTGCCAGCAGCTTGAACCCCACCGAGGCCTCCGAGCAGTACTTC.

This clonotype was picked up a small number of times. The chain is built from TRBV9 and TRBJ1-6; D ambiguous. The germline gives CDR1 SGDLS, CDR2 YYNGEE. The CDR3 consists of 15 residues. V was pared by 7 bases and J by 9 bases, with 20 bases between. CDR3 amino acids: CASGIGRNQGSPLHF. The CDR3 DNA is TGTGCCAGCGGGATTGGGAGAAATCAAGGTTCACCCCTCCACTTT. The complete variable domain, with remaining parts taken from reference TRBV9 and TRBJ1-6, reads DSGVTQTPKHLITATGQRVTLRCSPRSGDLSVYWYQQSLDQGLQFLIQYYNGEERAKGNILERFSAQQFPDLHSELNLSSLELGDSALYFCASGIGRNQGSPLHFGNGTRLTVT.

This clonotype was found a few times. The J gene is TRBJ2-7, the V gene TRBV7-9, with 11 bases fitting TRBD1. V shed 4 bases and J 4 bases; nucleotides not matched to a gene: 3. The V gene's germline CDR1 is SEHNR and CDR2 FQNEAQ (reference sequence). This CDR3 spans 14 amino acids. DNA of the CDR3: TGTGCCAGCAGCTATGGGACAGGGGGTTACGAGCAGTACTTC. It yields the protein CASSYGTGGYEQYF.

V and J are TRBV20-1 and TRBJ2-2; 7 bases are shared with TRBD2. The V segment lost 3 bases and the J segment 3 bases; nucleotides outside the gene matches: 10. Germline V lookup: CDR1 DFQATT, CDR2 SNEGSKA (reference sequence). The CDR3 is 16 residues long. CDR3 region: CSASRGLAGDTGELFF. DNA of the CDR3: TGCAGTGCTAGTCGCGGTCTCGCGGGAGACACCGGGGAGCTGTTTTTT.

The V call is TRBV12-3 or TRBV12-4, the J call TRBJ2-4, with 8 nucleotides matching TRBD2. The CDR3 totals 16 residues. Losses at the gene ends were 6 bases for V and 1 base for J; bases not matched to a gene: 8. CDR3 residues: CASRESGRDAKNIQYF. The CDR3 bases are TGTGCCAGCAGGGAAAGCGGGAGAGACGCCAAAAACATTCAGTACTTC.

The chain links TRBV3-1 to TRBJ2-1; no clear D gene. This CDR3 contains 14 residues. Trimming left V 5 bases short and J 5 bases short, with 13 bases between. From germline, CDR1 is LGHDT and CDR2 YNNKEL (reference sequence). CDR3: CASSIRLGDNEQFF. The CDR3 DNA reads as TGTGCCAGCAGCATACGGCTTGGGGACAATGAGCAGTTCTTC.

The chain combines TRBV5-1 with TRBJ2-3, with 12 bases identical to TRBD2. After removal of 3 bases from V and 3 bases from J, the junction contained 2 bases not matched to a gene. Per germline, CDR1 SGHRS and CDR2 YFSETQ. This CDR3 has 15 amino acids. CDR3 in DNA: TGCGCCAGCAGCTGGACTAGCGGGGAGACAGATACGCAGTATTTT. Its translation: CASSWTSGETDTQYF. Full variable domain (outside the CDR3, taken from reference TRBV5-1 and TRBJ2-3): KAGVTQTPRYLIKTRGQQVTLSCSPISGHRSVSWYQQTPGQGLQFLFEYFSETQRNKGNFPGRFSGRQFSNSRSEMNVSTLELGDSALYLCASSWTSGETDTQYFGPGTRLTVL.

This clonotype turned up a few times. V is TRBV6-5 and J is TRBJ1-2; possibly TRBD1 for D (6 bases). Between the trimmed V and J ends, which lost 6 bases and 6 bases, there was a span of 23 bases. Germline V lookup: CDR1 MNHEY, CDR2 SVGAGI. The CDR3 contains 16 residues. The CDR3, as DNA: TGTGCCAGCAGCCCCATCACTAGCGTGGGGGCAGATGGCTACACCTTC. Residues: CASSPITSVGADGYTF.

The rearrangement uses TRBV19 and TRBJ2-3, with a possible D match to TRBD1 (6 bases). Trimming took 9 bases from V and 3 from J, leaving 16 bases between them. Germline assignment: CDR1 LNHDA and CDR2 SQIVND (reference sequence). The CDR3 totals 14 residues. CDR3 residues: CASAGEFTTDTQYF. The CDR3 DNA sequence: TGTGCCAGCGCAGGGGAATTCACGACAGATACGCAGTATTTT.

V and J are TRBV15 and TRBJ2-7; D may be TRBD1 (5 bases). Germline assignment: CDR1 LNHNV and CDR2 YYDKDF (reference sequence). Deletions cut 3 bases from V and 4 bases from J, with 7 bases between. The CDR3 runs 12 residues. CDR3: CATSSQGYEQYF. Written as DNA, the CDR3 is TGTGCCACCAGCAGTCAGGGATACGAGCAGTACTTC.

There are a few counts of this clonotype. CDR3 in DNA: TGTGCCAGCAGCTTAGTACTAGCGGGGGGCGATGAGCAGTTCTTC. This sequence encodes CASSLVLAGGDEQFF. The V call is TRBV7-9, the J call TRBJ2-1; 12 nucleotides match TRBD2. V was clipped by 1 base and J by 8 bases; unmatched bases: 3. The germline V gene has CDR1 SEHNR and CDR2 FQNEAQ (reference sequence). This CDR3 region has 15 residues. The whole variable domain, filled in from reference TRBV7-9 and TRBJ2-1, reads DTGVSQNPRHKITKRGQNVTFRCDPISEHNRLYWYRQTLGQGPEFLTYFQNEAQLEKSRLLSDRFSAERPKGSFSTLEIQRTEQGDSAMYLCASSLVLAGGDEQFFGPGTRLTVL.

CDR3 protein: CASSSLPSGHSYNEQFF. Here the CDR3 DNA reads TGTGCCAGCAGTTCCTTGCCCAGCGGACACTCCTACAATGAGCAGTTCTTC. This chain uses TRBV6-2 or TRBV6-3 with TRBJ2-1, with D perhaps being TRBD1 or TRBD2 (5 bases each). The CDR3 length is 17 residues. V lost 4 bases and J lost 0, with 16 bases in between. Germline V gene sequence: CDR1 MNHEY, CDR2 SVGEGT.

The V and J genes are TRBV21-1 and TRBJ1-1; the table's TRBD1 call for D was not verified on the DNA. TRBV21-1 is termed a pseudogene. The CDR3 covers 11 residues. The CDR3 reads CASRTGREAFF. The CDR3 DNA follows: TGTGCCAGCAGAACAGGGCGAGAAGCTTTCTTT.

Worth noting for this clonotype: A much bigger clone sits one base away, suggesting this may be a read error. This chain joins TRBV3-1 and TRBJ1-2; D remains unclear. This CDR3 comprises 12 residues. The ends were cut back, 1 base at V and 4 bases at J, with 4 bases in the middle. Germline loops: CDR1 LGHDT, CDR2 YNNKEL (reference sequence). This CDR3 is CASSQGGYGYTF. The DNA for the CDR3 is TGTGCCAGCAGCCAAGGGGGCTATGGCTACACCTTC. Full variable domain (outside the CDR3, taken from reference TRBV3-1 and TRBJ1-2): DTAVSQTPKYLVTQMGNDKSIKCEQNLGHDTMYWYKQDSKKFLKIMFSYNNKELIINETVPNRFSPKSPDKAHLNLHINSLELGDSAVYFCASSQGGYGYTFGSGTRLTVV.

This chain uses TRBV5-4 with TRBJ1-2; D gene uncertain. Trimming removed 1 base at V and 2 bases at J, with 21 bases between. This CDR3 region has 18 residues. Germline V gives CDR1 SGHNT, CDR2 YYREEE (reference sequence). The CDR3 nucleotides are TGTGCCAGCAGCTTGAGTATCCTGTCAGAAAGACGGAACTATGGCTACACCTTC. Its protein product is CASSLSILSERRNYGYTF.

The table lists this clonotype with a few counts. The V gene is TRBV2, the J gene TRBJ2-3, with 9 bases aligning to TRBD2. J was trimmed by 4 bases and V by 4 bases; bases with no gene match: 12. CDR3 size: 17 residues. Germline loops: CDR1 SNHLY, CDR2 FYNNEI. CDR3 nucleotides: TGTGCCAGCAGTGGCGGCGTAGCGGGGGCGGGTGCAGATACGCAGTATTTT. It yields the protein CASSGGVAGAGADTQYF.

The CDR3 loop reads CASRPGAGGTNQYF. The CDR3 DNA reads TGTGCCAGCAGACCAGGGGCAGGGGGGACGAATCAGTACTTC. The chain uses TRBV12-3 or TRBV12-4 and TRBJ2-4; possibly TRBD1 for D (7 bases). The CDR3 is 14 residues long. Trimming removed 6 bases at V and 12 bases at J, with 21 bases between.

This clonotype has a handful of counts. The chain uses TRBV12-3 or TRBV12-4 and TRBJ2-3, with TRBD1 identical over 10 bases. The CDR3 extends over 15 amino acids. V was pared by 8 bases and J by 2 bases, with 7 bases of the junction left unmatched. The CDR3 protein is CASGGTGETTDTQYF. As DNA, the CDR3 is TGTGCCAGCGGGGGGACAGGGGAGACCACAGATACGCAGTATTTT.

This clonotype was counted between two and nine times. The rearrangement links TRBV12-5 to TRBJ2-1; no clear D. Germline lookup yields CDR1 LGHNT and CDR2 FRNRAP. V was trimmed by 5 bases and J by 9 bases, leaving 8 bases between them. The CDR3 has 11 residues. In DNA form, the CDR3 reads TGTGCTAGTGGTCGGTGGGGTGAGCAGTTCTTC. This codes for CASGRWGEQFF.

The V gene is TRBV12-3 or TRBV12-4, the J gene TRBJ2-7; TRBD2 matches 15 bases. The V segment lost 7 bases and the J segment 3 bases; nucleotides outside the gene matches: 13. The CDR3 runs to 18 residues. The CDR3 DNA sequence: TGTGCCAGCACTCCCACCCCGGGACTAGCGGGAGGATACTACGAGCAGTACTTC. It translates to CASTPTPGLAGGYYEQYF.

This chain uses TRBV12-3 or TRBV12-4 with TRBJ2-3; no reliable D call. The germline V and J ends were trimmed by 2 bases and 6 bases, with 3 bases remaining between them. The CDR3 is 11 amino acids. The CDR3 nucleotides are TGTGCCAGCAGTTTATCCGATACGCAGTATTTT. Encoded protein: CASSLSDTQYF.

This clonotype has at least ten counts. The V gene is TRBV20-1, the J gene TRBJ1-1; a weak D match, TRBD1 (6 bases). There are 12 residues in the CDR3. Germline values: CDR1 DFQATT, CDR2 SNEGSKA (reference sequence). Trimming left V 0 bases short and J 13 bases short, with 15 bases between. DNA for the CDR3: TGCAGTGCTAGAGACTATACAGGGTTGGGTTTCTTT. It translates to CSARDYTGLGFF.

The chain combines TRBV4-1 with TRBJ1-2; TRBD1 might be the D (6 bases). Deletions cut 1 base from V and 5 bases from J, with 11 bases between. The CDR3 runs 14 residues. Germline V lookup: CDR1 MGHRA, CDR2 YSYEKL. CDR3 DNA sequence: TGCGCCAGCAGCCAAGTGAAGGGGGTATATGGCTACACCTTC. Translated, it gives CASSQVKGVYGYTF.

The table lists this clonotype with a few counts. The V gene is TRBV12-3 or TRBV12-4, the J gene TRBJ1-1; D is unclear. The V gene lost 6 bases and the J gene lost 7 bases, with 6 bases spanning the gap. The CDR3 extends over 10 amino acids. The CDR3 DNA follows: TGTGCCAGCAGCCAGGTTGAAGCTTTCTTT. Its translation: CASSQVEAFF.

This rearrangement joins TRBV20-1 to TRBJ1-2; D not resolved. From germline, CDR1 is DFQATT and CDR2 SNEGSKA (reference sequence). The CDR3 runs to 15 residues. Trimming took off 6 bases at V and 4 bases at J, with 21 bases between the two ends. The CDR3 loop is CSAKETARLFYGYTF. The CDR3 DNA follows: TGCAGTGCCAAAGAGACCGCTAGACTATTCTATGGCTACACCTTC.

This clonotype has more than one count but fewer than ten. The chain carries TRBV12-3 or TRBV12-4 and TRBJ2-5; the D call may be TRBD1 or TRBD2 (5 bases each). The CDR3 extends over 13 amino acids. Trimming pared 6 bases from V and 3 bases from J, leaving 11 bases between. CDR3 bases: TGTGCCAGCAGCCCAGGGACGGAAGAGACCCAGTACTTC. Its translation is CASSPGTEETQYF.

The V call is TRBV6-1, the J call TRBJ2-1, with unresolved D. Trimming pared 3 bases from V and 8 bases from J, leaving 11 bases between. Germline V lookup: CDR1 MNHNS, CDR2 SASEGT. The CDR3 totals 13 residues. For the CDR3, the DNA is TGTGCCAGCAGTGACTTCCATTCGTATGAGCAGTTCTTC. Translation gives CASSDFHSYEQFF.